Here is one TCR beta chain with its context. The data stem from a study of blood T cell repertoires in COVID-19. Whole-study context: Sites in the United States, Italy and Spain provided acute and convalescent COVID-19 samples. T cells, B-cell-depleted T cells, or PBMCs supplied cDNA or gDNA.

The repertoire was sequenced with immunoSEQ multiplex PCR; TCRdb's copy has only in-frame clones and lacks some. The sample lists approximately 62,000 clones; 85% to 90% were seen once. Unmatched junction bases numbered 9, after V lost 5 bases and J lost 3 bases. The CDR3 runs 16 residues. CDR1 and CDR2 from the germline V gene are SGHTA and FQGTGA. The V and J genes are TRBV7-3 and TRBJ2-3; 9 bases line up with TRBD2. The receptor comes from a man aged 60 to 69 with acute or convalescent COVID-19. The sequenced sample consisted of peripheral blood. The CDR3 bases are TGTGCCAGCAGCCCCATAGCGGGAGAGGGAACAGATACGCAGTATTTT. Translating gives CASSPIAGEGTDTQYF.